This T cell receptor (beta chain) was sequenced in a study of T cells in Graves' hyperthyroidism and ophthalmopathy. Overall study context: Peripheral blood draws took place at initial diagnosis, ahead of any treatment. Regarding the study as a whole: Ophthalmopathy prediction by the model preceded onset by a median approximately 6.1 months. Ophthalmopathy stood apart from stable hyperthyroidism in a 13 V-J model.

This clonotype was seen at least ten times. The antigen is undetermined. Patients showing uncontrolled infection, other autoimmune disease, pregnancy or lactation were ineligible. RNA transcripts served as the template for amplifying TCR beta CDR3 regions. The HTBI primer set was used in a first-round RT-PCR of the TCR CDR3. TCRdb fed the multiplex PCR reads into MiXCR, producing one record per CDR3 protein. The data hold around 620,000 distinct CDR3 sequences, with about a sixth observed a single time. The sequencing sample was made of blood. The receptor's source is a woman aged 25 to 45 with Graves' hyperthyroidism.

CDR3 nucleotides: TGTGCCAGCAGTGATAAGGGGGACAATGAGCAGTTCTTC. This codes for CASSDKGDNEQFF. V gene TRBV2 combines with J gene TRBJ2-1, with a possible D match to TRBD1 (6 bases). The CDR3 loop spans 13 amino acids. Germline V gene data show CDR1 as SNHLY and CDR2 as FYNNEI. V dropped 3 bases and J dropped 5 bases, with 8 bases sitting between them.